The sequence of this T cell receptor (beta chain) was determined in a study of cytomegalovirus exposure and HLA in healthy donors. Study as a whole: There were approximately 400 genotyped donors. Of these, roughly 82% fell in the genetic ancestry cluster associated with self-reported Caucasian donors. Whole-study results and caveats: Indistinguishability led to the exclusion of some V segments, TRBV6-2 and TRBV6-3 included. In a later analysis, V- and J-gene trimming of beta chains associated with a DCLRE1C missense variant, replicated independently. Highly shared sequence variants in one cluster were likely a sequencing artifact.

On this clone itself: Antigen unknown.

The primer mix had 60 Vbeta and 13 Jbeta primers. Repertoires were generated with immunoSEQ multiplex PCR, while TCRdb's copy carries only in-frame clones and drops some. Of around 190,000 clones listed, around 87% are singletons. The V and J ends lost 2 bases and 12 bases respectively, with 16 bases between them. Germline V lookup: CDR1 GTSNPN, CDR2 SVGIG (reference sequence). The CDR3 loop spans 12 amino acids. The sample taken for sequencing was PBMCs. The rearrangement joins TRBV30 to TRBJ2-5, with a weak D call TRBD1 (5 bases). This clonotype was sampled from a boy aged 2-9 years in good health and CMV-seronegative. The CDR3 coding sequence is TGTGCCTGGAGTAAGGTTAGGGGCGGAAAGTACTTC. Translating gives CAWSKVRGGKYF.